Sequencing of this T cell receptor (beta chain) was carried out in a study of blood T cell repertoires in COVID-19. As for the study in general: Italy, Spain and the United States were the sources of the convalescent and acute COVID-19 samples. In each case, the material was cDNA or gDNA derived from T cells, B-cell-depleted T cells, or PBMCs.

The CDR3 extends over 14 amino acids. V lost 5 bases, J lost 0 bases, and 11 bases lay in between. CDR1 SGHAT and CDR2 FQNNGV come from the germline V gene. The repertoire was sequenced with immunoSEQ multiplex PCR; TCRdb's copy has only in-frame clones and lacks some. The sample carries about 200,000 clones, 70% to 90% recorded once. This sequence was found in a woman older than 75 with acute or convalescent COVID-19. The chain combines TRBV11-2 with TRBJ2-7, with D tentatively TRBD1 (6 bases). The specimen sequenced was peripheral blood. The CDR3 DNA reads TGTGCCAGCAGCGTCGACAGGCACTCCTACGAGCAGTACTTC. As protein: CASSVDRHSYEQYF.